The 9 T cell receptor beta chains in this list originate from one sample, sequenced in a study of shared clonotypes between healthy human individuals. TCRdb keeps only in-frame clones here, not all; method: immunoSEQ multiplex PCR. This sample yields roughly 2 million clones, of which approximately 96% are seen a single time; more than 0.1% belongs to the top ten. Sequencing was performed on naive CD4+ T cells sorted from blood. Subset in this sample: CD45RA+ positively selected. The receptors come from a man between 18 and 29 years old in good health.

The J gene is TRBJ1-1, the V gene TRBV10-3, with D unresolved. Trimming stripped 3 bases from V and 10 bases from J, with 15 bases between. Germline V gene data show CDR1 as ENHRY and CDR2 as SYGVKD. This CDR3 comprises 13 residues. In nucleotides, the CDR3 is TGTGCCATCAGTGATTACACCCAAGAAGTAGCTTTCTTT. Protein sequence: CAISDYTQEVAFF.

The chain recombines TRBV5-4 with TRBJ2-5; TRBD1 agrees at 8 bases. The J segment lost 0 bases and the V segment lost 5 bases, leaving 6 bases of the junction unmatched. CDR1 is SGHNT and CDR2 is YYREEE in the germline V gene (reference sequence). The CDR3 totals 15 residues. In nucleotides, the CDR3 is TGTGCCAGCAGTCGGGGACAGGCGAACCAAGAGACCCAGTACTTC. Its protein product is CASSRGQANQETQYF.

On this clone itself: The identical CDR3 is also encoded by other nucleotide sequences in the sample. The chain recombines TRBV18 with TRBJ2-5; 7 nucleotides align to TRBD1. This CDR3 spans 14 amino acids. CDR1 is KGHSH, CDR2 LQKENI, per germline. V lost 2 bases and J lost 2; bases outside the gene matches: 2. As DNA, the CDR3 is TGTGCCAGCTCACCAGGGACAGTACAAGAGACCCAGTACTTC. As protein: CASSPGTVQETQYF.

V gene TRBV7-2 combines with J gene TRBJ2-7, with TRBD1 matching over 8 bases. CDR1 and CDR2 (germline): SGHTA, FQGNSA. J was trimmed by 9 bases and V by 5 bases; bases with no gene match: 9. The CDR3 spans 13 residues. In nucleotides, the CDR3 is TGTGCCAGCAGCCCCCGACAGGGGTGGCTGCAGTACTTC. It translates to CASSPRQGWLQYF.

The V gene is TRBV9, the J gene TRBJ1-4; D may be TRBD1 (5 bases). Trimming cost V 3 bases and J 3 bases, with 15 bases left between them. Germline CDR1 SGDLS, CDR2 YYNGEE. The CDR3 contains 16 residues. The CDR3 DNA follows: TGTGCCAGCAGCGCAGGACCGGGACTCCCTAATGAAAAACTGTTTTTT. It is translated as CASSAGPGLPNEKLFF.

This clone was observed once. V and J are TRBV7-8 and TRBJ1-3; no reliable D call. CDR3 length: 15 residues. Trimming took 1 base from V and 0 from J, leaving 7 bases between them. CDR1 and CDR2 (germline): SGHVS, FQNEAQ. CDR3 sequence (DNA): TGTGCCAGCAGCTTAGGGATCCTCTCTGGAAACACCATATATTTT. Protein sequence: CASSLGILSGNTIYF.

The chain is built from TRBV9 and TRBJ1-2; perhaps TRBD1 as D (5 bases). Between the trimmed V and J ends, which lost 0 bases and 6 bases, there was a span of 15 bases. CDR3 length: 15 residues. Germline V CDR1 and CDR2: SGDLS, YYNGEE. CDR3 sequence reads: CASSVGWDPRHGYTF. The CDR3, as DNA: TGTGCCAGCAGCGTAGGTTGGGACCCGAGGCATGGCTACACCTTC. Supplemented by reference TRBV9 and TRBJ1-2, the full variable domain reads DSGVTQTPKHLITATGQRVTLRCSPRSGDLSVYWYQQSLDQGLQFLIQYYNGEERAKGNILERFSAQQFPDLHSELNLSSLELGDSALYFCASSVGWDPRHGYTFGSGTRLTVV.

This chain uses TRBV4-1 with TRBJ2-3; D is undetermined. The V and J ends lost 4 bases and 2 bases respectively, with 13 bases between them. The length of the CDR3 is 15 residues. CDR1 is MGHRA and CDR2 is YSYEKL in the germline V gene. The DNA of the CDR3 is TGCGCCAGCAGCCGCCGAGTCGACCCCACAGATACGCAGTATTTT. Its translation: CASSRRVDPTDTQYF.

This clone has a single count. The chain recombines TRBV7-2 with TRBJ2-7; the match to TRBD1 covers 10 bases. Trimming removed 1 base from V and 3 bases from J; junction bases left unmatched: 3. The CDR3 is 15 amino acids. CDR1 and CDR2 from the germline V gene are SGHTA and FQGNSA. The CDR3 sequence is CASSLVTGGIYEQYF. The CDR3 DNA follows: TGTGCCAGCAGCTTAGTGACAGGGGGCATCTACGAGCAGTACTTC. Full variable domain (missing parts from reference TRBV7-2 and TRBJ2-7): GAGVSQSPSNKVTEKGKDVELRCDPISGHTALYWYRQSLGQGLEFLIYFQGNSAPDKSGLPSDRFSAERTGGSVSTLTIQRTQQEDSAVYLCASSLVTGGIYEQYFGPGTRLTVT.